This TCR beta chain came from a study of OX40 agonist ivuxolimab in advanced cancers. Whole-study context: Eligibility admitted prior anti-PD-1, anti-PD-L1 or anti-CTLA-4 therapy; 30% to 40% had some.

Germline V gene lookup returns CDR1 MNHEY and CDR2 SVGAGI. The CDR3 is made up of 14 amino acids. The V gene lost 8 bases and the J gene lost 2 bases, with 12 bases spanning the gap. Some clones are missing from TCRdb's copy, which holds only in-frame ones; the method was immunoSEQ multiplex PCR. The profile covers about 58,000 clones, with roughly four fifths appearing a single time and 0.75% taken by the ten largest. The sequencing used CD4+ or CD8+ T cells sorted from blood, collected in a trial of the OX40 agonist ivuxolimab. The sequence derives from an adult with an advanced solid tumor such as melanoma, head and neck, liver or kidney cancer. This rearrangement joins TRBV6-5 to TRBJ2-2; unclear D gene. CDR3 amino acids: CASVGSLNTGELFF. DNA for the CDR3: TGTGCCAGCGTGGGCAGTTTAAACACCGGGGAGCTGTTTTTT.